A single sample gave rise to the 8 T cell receptor beta chains below, sequenced in a study of OX40 agonist ivuxolimab in advanced cancers. Libraries were prepared by immunoSEQ multiplex PCR; TCRdb keeps only in-frame clonotypes and omits some of them. The sample carries roughly 90,000 clones, around 85% recorded once. The sample here was CD4+ or CD8+ T cells sorted from blood, taken in a trial of the OX40 agonist ivuxolimab. Source of these receptors: an adult with an advanced solid tumor such as melanoma, head and neck, liver or kidney cancer.

This CDR3 is CASSLSRGGQGNEQFF. CDR3 bases: TGTGCCAGCAGCTTGAGTCGGGGCGGTCAGGGCAATGAGCAGTTCTTC. The chain recombines TRBV5-8 with TRBJ2-1; D is tentatively TRBD1 or TRBD2 (5 bases each). There are 16 residues in the CDR3. Germline loops: CDR1 SGHTS, CDR2 YDEGEE. Trimming took 1 base from V and 6 from J, leaving 17 bases between them.

The chain recombines TRBV7-6 with TRBJ2-5; TRBD2 matches 9 bases. CDR3 length equals 14 residues. V shed 3 bases, J shed 7 bases, and the junction held 6 bases outside the gene matches. Germline lookup yields CDR1 SGHVS and CDR2 FNYEAQ. In DNA form, the CDR3 reads TGTGCCAGCAGCTTGGCGACTAGCGGTGCGACCCAGTACTTC. Amino acids: CASSLATSGATQYF.

This clone was found once. The genes are TRBV6-1 and TRBJ1-5; D is unclear. Germline V gene data show CDR1 as MNHNS and CDR2 as SASEGT. The length of the CDR3 is 16 residues. V shed 2 bases and J shed 2 bases, with 13 bases lying between them. The CDR3 is CASSESGVYGNQPQHF. For the CDR3, the DNA is TGTGCCAGCAGTGAATCGGGCGTCTATGGCAATCAGCCCCAGCATTTT.

This chain joins TRBV10-3 and TRBJ1-1, with D possibly being TRBD1 (6 bases). The CDR3 spans 14 residues. Germline V gene data show CDR1 as ENHRY and CDR2 as SYGVKD. V lost 10 bases and J lost 1, with 16 bases in between. The CDR3 DNA reads as TGTGCCACCGAACCACAGGGACGGAACACTGAAGCTTTCTTT. Translating it yields CATEPQGRNTEAFF.

V gene TRBV2 combines with J gene TRBJ1-6; no reliable D call. The CDR3 length is 14 residues. V was cut by 9 bases and J by 7 bases, with 16 bases left in between. Germline V lookup: CDR1 SNHLY, CDR2 FYNNEI. CDR3 bases: TGTGCCAGTGGCGGGTCGCAATTAAATTCACCCCTCCACTTT. Translation gives CASGGSQLNSPLHF.

The chain uses TRBV5-1 and TRBJ1-2; D not resolved. Germline V lookup: CDR1 SGHRS, CDR2 YFSETQ. The CDR3 is made up of 14 amino acids. The V and J ends lost 2 bases and 8 bases respectively, with 16 bases between them. CDR3 protein: CASSLQTTERGYTF. CDR3 nucleotides: TGCGCCAGCAGCTTACAAACCACCGAGCGGGGCTACACCTTC.

This clone was detected only a few times. J is TRBJ2-3 and V is TRBV5-1; D unclear. Trimming took off 4 bases at V and 4 bases at J, with 7 bases between the two ends. The CDR3 has 12 residues. The V gene's germline CDR1 is SGHRS and CDR2 YFSETQ. The CDR3 loop reads CASSTPSDTQYF. The CDR3, as DNA: TGCGCCAGCAGCACCCCCTCAGATACGCAGTATTTT.

V is TRBV5-4 and J is TRBJ2-7; D gene ambiguous. CDR3 length equals 13 residues. CDR1 is SGHNT and CDR2 is YYREEE in the germline V gene (reference sequence). Trimming left V 3 bases short and J 3 bases short, with 10 bases between. CDR3 sequence: CASSSPQDYEQYF. Here the CDR3 DNA reads TGTGCCAGCAGCTCCCCCCAGGACTACGAGCAGTACTTC.